The present entry profiles one TCR beta chain with its context. Assay used: immunoSEQ multiplex PCR; TCRdb lists only in-frame clones, some missing. The data contain 150,000 to 200,000 clones, 65% to 85% of them singletons. The data were taken from a study of blood T cell repertoires in COVID-19. The wider study: Acute and convalescent COVID-19 samples came from the United States, Italy and Spain. Nucleic acid was either cDNA or gDNA, and it came from T cells, B-cell-depleted T cells, or PBMCs.

This CDR3 spans 17 amino acids. Trimming shortened V by 0 bases and J by 4 bases, and 18 bases separated the two germline ends. The receptor's source is a human donor with acute or convalescent COVID-19. The donor label of this sample is uncertain. Material for sequencing was peripheral blood. The V call is TRBV23-1, the J call TRBJ2-5; a weak D match, TRBD1 (5 bases). TRBV23-1 is flagged as an ORF with uncertain function. Here the CDR3 reads CASSQSDPAGHPETQYF. The DNA for the CDR3 is TGCGCCAGCAGTCAATCGGACCCCGCAGGGCATCCAGAGACCCAGTACTTC.